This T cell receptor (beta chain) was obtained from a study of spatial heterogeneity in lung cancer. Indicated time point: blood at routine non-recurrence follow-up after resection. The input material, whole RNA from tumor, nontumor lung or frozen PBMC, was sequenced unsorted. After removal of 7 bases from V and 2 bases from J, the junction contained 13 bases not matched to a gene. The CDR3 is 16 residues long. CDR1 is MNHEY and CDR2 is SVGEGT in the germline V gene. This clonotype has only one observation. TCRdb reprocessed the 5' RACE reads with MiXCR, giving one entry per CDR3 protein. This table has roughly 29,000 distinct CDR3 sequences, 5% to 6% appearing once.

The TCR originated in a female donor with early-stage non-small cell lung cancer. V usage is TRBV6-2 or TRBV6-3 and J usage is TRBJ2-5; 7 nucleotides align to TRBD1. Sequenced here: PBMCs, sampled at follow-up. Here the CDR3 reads CASNPGLRQGQETQYF. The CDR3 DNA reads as TGTGCCAGCAATCCCGGACTCCGACAGGGTCAAGAGACCCAGTACTTC.